This TCR beta chain comes out of a study of cytomegalovirus exposure and HLA in healthy donors. To note about this clone: Its target is unknown.

Overall study findings and caveats: Among CMV-associated TCR beta chains, most appeared HLA-restricted in a later analysis. Rarity held for most TCR sequences, but there were some public TCRs that occurred in many donors. Association with HLA alleles at 0.05 false discovery rate was found for around 17,000 TCR beta sequences in a later analysis. Presence/absence analyses assumed roughly uniform sequencing depth across donors, which may not hold.

Researchers ran the PCR with 60 Vbeta and 13 Jbeta primers. The method was immunoSEQ multiplex PCR; TCRdb's version includes in-frame clones alone and lacks a portion of them. The repertoire holds 200,000 or so clones, 80% to 85% seen once, with approximately 2% in the top ten. The sequenced sample was PBMCs. The clonotype comes from a woman aged 18-30 years in good health and CMV-seropositive.

CDR3 sequence: CASSLDGRGLAGRGTQYF. In DNA form, the CDR3 reads TGTGCCAGCAGCTTAGATGGGAGGGGACTAGCGGGACGGGGGACCCAGTACTTC. The V gene is TRBV11-3, the J gene TRBJ2-5; 13 nucleotides match TRBD2. V trimming: 0 bases; J trimming: 7 bases; junction bases outside the gene matches: 11. This CDR3 spans 18 amino acids. The V gene's germline CDR1 is SGHNT and CDR2 YENEEA.